This TCR beta chain was observed in a study of shared clonotypes between healthy human individuals (dated by TCRdb to about 2020). In the study overall: A couple of women and a few men aged 18 to 49 years were included in the cohort. For each donor, CD4 naive and CD4 memory were each given three plates, CD8 naive was given two plates, and CD8 memory was given one plate. To estimate repertoire size and how much clonotype sharing occurs between individuals, the study deeply sequenced the blood TCR repertoires of a handful of healthy adults. Libraries were prepared and TCR repertoires were sequenced by different laboratories using diverse techniques, in order to increase sequencing depth and limit assay-specific biases. Per donor, leukapheresis produced somewhere between about 0.9 and 10 billion PBMCs.

Using the deep immunoSEQ assay, TCR CDR3 regions were amplified from genomic DNA by multiplex PCR. Extracted genomic DNA from each cell subset was distributed evenly across all wells of several immunoSEQ 96-well plates, and each plate was treated as a replicate. Each replicate PCR for sorted subsets received 200 ng genomic DNA, equal to roughly 30,000 T cell genomes. Purified libraries were measured with a Qubit 3.0 fluorometer, size-checked on a Bioanalyzer 2100, and measured again with the KAPA Library Quantification kit. Every immunoSEQ 96-well plate was sequenced on a dedicated single-read 150-cycle Illumina NextSeq 550 flow cell. In the source study's methods: The immunoSEQ output contained only junctional sequences without quality scores, so filtering could not match that applied to full-length reads. Sequences were annotated with PyIR, a Python wrapper for IgBLAST v1.9, and V/J genes and CDR3 were assigned using IMGT germline references. Any read was removed if the V/J assignment was weak (E-value above 1e-6), the CDR3 was missing, or the read contained stop codons, out-of-frame junctions, or ambiguous translated residues. A V3J clonotype was defined by an identical inferred V gene, J gene, and CDR3 amino acid sequence. To compute the percentage overlap between repertoires, the number of shared unique clonotypes was divided by the size of the smaller repertoire. Three approaches were used to assess repertoire richness: RTK rarefaction, the Chao1 estimator, and Recon v2.1 estimates of unobserved clonotypes. OLGA was used to compute generation probabilities for all TCRbeta clonotypes that the gDNA method yielded from a few donors. TCRdb limited this immuneACCESS table to in-frame rearrangements with V and J called. A share of clones is missing; checked studies link under half to unresolved V genes, and the rest is unexplained. V and J calls and clone size are given by that table; D and trimming were obtained from the DNA. The sample includes under 1,100,000 clones, with around 74% observed a single time. The leading ten clones occupy 1.4% of the sample.

To note about this clone: It lacks a known antigen. Per-base qualities were not stored, and no clone one base away is much larger. The same CDR3 is also encoded by other DNA sequences in this sample.

The germline V end is reduced by 4 bases and the J end by 4 bases; junction bases left unmatched: 2. Inclusive of the bounding cysteine and phenylalanine, the CDR3 is 14 residues long. Only CDR3 DNA is held: 42 bases, read in frame from base 1. According to the germline V gene (reference sequence), CDR1 reads SEHNR and CDR2 reads FQNEAQ. The study at large found these results: Rarefaction of sorted-subset datasets indicated incomplete sequencing despite the large sequencing depth. Sampling was restricted to blood, and TCR repertoires in tissue are likely to differ from TCR repertoires in blood. Because the study included a small number of donors, the genetic and exposure-history diversity represented was limited. About 5% of naive CD4, 3% to 4% of naive CD8, roughly 2.5% of memory CD4, and about 0.4% of memory CD8 clonotypes were shared across several donors. Pairwise subsampling indicated that sequencing depth was expected to affect the degree of clonotype sharing among donors. Estimated clonotype richness was generally larger for naive than for memory subsets. Higher generation probabilities were observed for clonotypes shared by all four sorted-subset donors than for non-shared clonotypes.

The donors were healthy, HIV-negative adults with no recently reported acute infections or vaccinations. Only Caucasian adults living in Nashville, Tennessee, USA were represented among the donors. Magnetic negative selection was used to enrich CD4+ T cells, after which naive cells were positively selected on CD45RA and the negative fraction became the memory subset. After blood collection by leukapheresis, PBMCs were isolated using Ficoll-Histopaque density gradient centrifugation and then cryopreserved in the vapor phase of liquid nitrogen. Purity and quantity of every magnetically sorted T cell population were checked by analytical flow cytometry. Genomic DNA was isolated from every sorted fraction and measured by UV absorbance on a Nanodrop 2000c.

The chain joins TRBV7-9 to TRBJ1-5, and TRBD1 matches 9 of the central bases. The TCR originated in a man aged 18 to 29 in good health. Sample: memory CD4+ T cells sorted from blood. Sample cell subset or site, as interpreted from the label and publication: CD45RA-negative fraction. CDR3 reads: CASSSGTGNQPQHF. The DNA sequence is TGTGCCAGCAGCTCCGGGACAGGGAATCAGCCCCAGCATTTT.